This TCR beta chain derives from a study of cytomegalovirus exposure and HLA in healthy donors. It was with 60 Vbeta and 13 Jbeta primers that the PCR ran. Some clones are missing from TCRdb's copy, which holds only in-frame ones; the method was immunoSEQ multiplex PCR. The sample contains fewer than 150,000 clones, roughly 80% of which appear only once. Each donor's status was that of a healthy bone marrow donor. CDR1 and CDR2 (germline): SGDLS, YYNGEE. V gave up 0 bases and J gave up 5 bases, with 18 bases separating them. This CDR3 contains 16 residues. What was sequenced was PBMCs. The clonotype originates from a woman between 40 and 50 years old in good health and CMV-seropositive. The chain employs TRBV9 and TRBJ2-7; tentative D call: TRBD1 (6 bases). CDR3 amino acids: CASSVAGTGLMNEQYF. CDR3 DNA: TGTGCCAGCAGCGTAGCTGGAACAGGGTTAATGAACGAGCAGTACTTC.